What follows are 20 T cell receptor beta chains derived from one specimen sequenced in a study of identifying expanded T cells in peripheral blood. Libraries were prepared by immunoSEQ multiplex PCR; TCRdb keeps only in-frame clonotypes and omits some of them. This table holds under 70,000 clones, approximately 89% found once. The sample consisted of blood. These receptors were collected from a person between 18 and 75 years old in good health.

The gene calls are TRBV27 and TRBJ1-2; D possibly corresponds to TRBD1 (5 bases). Between the trimmed V and J ends, which lost 5 bases and 5 bases, there was a span of 15 bases. The CDR3 is 14 amino acids. Germline loops: CDR1 MNHEY, CDR2 SMNVEV (reference sequence). This chain's CDR3 is CASSLGGGRYGYTF. CDR3 nucleotides: TGTGCCAGCAGTCTCGGGGGGGGAAGATATGGCTACACCTTC.

Points on this clone: Other DNA sequences from this sample encode an identical CDR3 as well. The V and J genes are TRBV5-1 and TRBJ2-5; a possible D gene is TRBD2 (6 bases). V was clipped by 0 bases and J by 1 base, with 10 bases between them. The germline V gene has CDR1 SGHRS and CDR2 YFSETQ. The CDR3 spans 15 residues. CDR3 residues: CASSLATGVQETQYF. CDR3 nucleotide sequence: TGCGCCAGCAGCTTGGCCACGGGAGTCCAAGAGACCCAGTACTTC.

The chain uses TRBV4-2 and TRBJ1-2; D call uncertain. The CDR3 has 13 residues. The germline V and J ends were trimmed by 0 bases and 10 bases, with 12 bases remaining between them. Germline V gene data show CDR1 as LGHNA and CDR2 as YNFKEQ. CDR3 nucleotide sequence: TGTGCCAGCAGCCAAGATGTCACCATCTCCTACACCTTC. It is translated as CASSQDVTISYTF.

The J gene is TRBJ2-3, the V gene TRBV27; no clear D. The CDR3 has 15 amino acids. V dropped 3 bases and J dropped 4 bases, with 14 bases sitting between them. Germline V CDR1 and CDR2: MNHEY, SMNVEV (reference sequence). Written as DNA, the CDR3 is TGTGCCAGCAGTTTGAACTTAGGGTTGGCAGATACGCAGTATTTT. This gives the protein CASSLNLGLADTQYF.

Points on this clone: The sample has other DNA sequences that encode this CDR3 too. This chain connects TRBV30 to TRBJ1-3; D uncertain. The CDR3 contains 15 residues. Germline V gene data show CDR1 as GTSNPN and CDR2 as SVGIG (reference sequence). V was trimmed by 4 bases and J by 0 bases, leaving 13 bases between them. The CDR3 reads CAWNKGEGSGNTIYF. CDR3 in DNA: TGTGCCTGGAACAAGGGTGAGGGCTCTGGAAACACCATATATTTT. Combining the CDR3 with reference TRBV30 and TRBJ1-3 gives the whole variable domain SQTIHQWPATLVQPVGSPLSLECTVEGTSNPNLYWYRQAAGRGLQLLFYSVGIGQISSEVPQNLSASRPQDRQFILSSKKLLLSDSGFYLCAWNKGEGSGNTIYFGEGSWLTVV.

This CDR3 reads CASRGLAGGGELFF. The CDR3 coding sequence is TGTGCCAGCAGGGGCCTAGCGGGAGGCGGGGAGCTGTTTTTT. V usage is TRBV5-6 and J usage is TRBJ2-2; 11 bases agree with TRBD2. The germline CDR1 and CDR2 sequences are SGHDT and YYEEEE. J gave up 7 bases and V 5 bases, and 4 bases lay outside the gene matches. CDR3 length: 14 amino acids. The whole variable domain, filled in from reference TRBV5-6 and TRBJ2-2, reads DAGVTQSPTHLIKTRGQQVTLRCSPKSGHDTVSWYQQALGQGPQFIFQYYEEEERQRGNFPDRFSGHQFPNYSSELNVNALLLGDSALYLCASRGLAGGGELFFGEGSRLTVL.

The rearrangement links TRBV5-1 to TRBJ2-4, with D possibly matching TRBD2 (6 bases). Looked up from germline, CDR1 is SGHRS and CDR2 is YFSETQ. V was shortened by 4 bases and J by 9 bases, with 17 bases between the two germline ends. This CDR3 has 14 residues. The CDR3 loop is CASSVGGESLIQYF. The CDR3 DNA sequence: TGCGCCAGCAGCGTCGGGGGAGAATCGCTCATTCAGTACTTC.

The chain is built from TRBV14 and TRBJ2-4, with a possible D match to TRBD1 (5 bases). The CDR3 spans 13 residues. V lost 1 base and J lost 5, with 6 bases in between. Germline lookup yields CDR1 SGHDN and CDR2 FVKESK. The CDR3, as DNA: TGTGCCAGCAGCCAAGGCAGGGAAAACATTCAGTACTTC. It codes for CASSQGRENIQYF.

The rearrangement uses TRBV7-2 and TRBJ1-2; tentatively, D is TRBD1 (6 bases). Looked up from germline, CDR1 is SGHTA and CDR2 is FQGNSA. V dropped 0 bases and J dropped 5 bases, with 13 bases sitting between them. This CDR3 region has 15 residues. CDR3 DNA: TGTGCCAGCAGCTTAGCTGGGGGCTCTTTTTATGGCTACACCTTC. Residues: CASSLAGGSFYGYTF.

The chain has TRBV11-3 and TRBJ2-3, with D possibly TRBD2 on 6 matching bases. Trimming stripped 1 base from V and 3 bases from J, with 8 bases between. Germline V CDR1 and CDR2: SGHNT, YENEEA. This CDR3 has 14 amino acids. CDR3 sequence (DNA): TGTGCCAGCAGCTTAGGCGGGGCAACAGATACGCAGTATTTT. Translating gives CASSLGGATDTQYF.

The chain is built from TRBV28 and TRBJ1-4, with D unclear. The CDR3 length is 14 residues. V was shortened by 6 bases and J by 0 bases, with 8 bases between the two germline ends. Germline lookup yields CDR1 MDHEN and CDR2 SYDVKM. CDR3 bases: TGTGCCAGCAGGCTTATACCAACTAATGAAAAACTGTTTTTT. Amino acids: CASRLIPTNEKLFF.

The rearrangement joins TRBV19 to TRBJ1-3; D is ambiguous. This CDR3 is 17 amino acids long. V was clipped by 4 bases and J by 0 bases, with 16 bases between them. Germline CDR1 LNHDA, CDR2 SQIVND (reference sequence). As DNA, the CDR3 is TGTGCCAGTAGTACTAAGGGCCTGATGAGCTCTGGAAACACCATATATTTT. Its translation is CASSTKGLMSSGNTIYF.

This sequence joins TRBV2 and TRBJ2-3, with D possibly called TRBD1 or TRBD2 (5 bases each). Germline CDR1 and CDR2: SNHLY and FYNNEI. CDR3 size: 17 residues. Between the trimmed V and J ends, which lost 2 bases and 2 bases, there was a span of 17 bases. CDR3 loop: CASSETPGPMNTDTQYF. The CDR3 bases are TGTGCCAGCAGTGAAACTCCGGGACCTATGAACACAGATACGCAGTATTTT.

This rearrangement joins TRBV4-1 to TRBJ1-4; D is possibly TRBD1 (6 bases). CDR1 MGHRA and CDR2 YSYEKL come from the germline V gene. The V and J ends lost 0 bases and 3 bases respectively, with 20 bases between them. This CDR3 is built from 19 residues. The CDR3 here is CASSQESATIGGSNEKLFF. CDR3 sequence (DNA): TGCGCCAGCAGCCAAGAATCGGCTACTATTGGGGGCTCTAATGAAAAACTGTTTTTT.

This clone was seen only once. The chain has TRBV7-9 and TRBJ1-5; weak D call: TRBD1 (5 bases). Per the germline V gene, CDR1 is SEHNR and CDR2 is FQNEAQ (reference sequence). V was clipped by 4 bases and J by 4 bases, with 8 bases between them. The CDR3 extends over 13 amino acids. The CDR3 DNA follows: TGTGCCAGCAGCTATCAGGGTAATCAGCCCCAGCATTTT. Translating gives CASSYQGNQPQHF.

The chain recombines TRBV12-5 with TRBJ2-3; D may be TRBD1 (6 bases). This CDR3 is 14 amino acids long. Germline V gene sequence: CDR1 LGHNT, CDR2 FRNRAP. Between the trimmed V and J ends, which lost 2 bases and 5 bases, there was a span of 11 bases. Here the CDR3 reads CASGLSAGEDTQYF. The CDR3 DNA reads TGTGCTAGTGGTTTGTCGGCAGGGGAAGATACGCAGTATTTT.

DNA of the CDR3: TGTGCCAGCACCCCGACAGCGGGGCGAGGGGAGACCCAGTACTTC. Translation gives CASTPTAGRGETQYF. V and J are TRBV6-5 and TRBJ2-5, with 7 bases lining up with TRBD2. The CDR3 spans 15 residues. V lost 7 bases and J lost 5; bases outside the gene matches: 13. Germline lookup yields CDR1 MNHEY and CDR2 SVGAGI.

The rearrangement joins TRBV4-1 to TRBJ2-1, with D perhaps TRBD2 (7 bases). Trimming cost V 0 bases and J 6 bases, with 15 bases left between them. Germline V gives CDR1 MGHRA, CDR2 YSYEKL. The CDR3 sequence is 16 residues long. DNA for the CDR3: TGCGCCAGCAGCCAAGAAGGACTAGGGGGGCCCAATGAGCAGTTCTTC. It specifies CASSQEGLGGPNEQFF.

The chain carries TRBV6-1 and TRBJ2-7; a weak D match, TRBD1 (6 bases). The germline V gene encodes CDR1 MNHNS and CDR2 SASEGT. Trimming left V 6 bases short and J 4 bases short, with 13 bases between. The length of the CDR3 is 13 residues. CDR3 bases: TGTGCCAGCAGCACCCAGGGGAAATACGAGCAGTACTTC. It translates to CASSTQGKYEQYF.

The J gene is TRBJ2-7, the V gene TRBV19; TRBD1 might be the D (5 bases). CDR3 length: 14 residues. Per germline, CDR1 LNHDA and CDR2 SQIVND (reference sequence). V was pared by 6 bases and J by 2 bases, with 14 bases between. CDR3 nucleotide sequence: TGTGCCAGTAGCAACAGGTTACACACCTACGAGCAGTACTTC. It specifies CASSNRLHTYEQYF.